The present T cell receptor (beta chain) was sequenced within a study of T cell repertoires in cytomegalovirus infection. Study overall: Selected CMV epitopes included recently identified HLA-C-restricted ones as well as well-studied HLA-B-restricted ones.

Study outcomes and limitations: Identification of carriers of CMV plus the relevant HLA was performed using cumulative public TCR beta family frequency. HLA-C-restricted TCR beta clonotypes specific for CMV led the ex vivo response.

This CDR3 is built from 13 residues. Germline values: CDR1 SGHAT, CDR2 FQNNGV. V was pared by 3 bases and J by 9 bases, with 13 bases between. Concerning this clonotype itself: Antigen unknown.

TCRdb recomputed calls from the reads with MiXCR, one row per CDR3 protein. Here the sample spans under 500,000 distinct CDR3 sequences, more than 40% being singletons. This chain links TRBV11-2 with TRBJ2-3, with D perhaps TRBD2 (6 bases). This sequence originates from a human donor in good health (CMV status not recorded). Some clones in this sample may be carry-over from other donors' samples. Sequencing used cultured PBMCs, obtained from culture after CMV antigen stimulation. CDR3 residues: CASSLGLQGTQYF. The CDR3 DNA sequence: TGTGCCAGCAGCTTGGGACTCCAAGGAACGCAGTATTTT.